These 10 T cell receptor beta chains were all obtained from the same sample, sequenced in a study of STAT5B mutations in CD4+ large granular lymphocyte leukemia. The protocol was immunoSEQ multiplex PCR, while the TCRdb copy is restricted to in-frame clones and leaves out a portion. Among roughly 46,000 clones listed, around 81% were seen once. The source material was CD4+ T cells from blood buffy coats. The origin of the receptors is a human donor in good health.

This clone was counted between two and nine times. The gene calls are TRBV19 and TRBJ1-2; possibly TRBD1 for D (5 bases). The CDR3 length is 15 residues. CDR1 and CDR2 (germline): LNHDA, SQIVND (reference sequence). V lost 2 bases, J lost 6 bases, and 16 bases lay in between. CDR3 region: CASSIIGRQSDGYTF. The DNA for the CDR3 is TGTGCCAGTAGTATAATCGGGCGACAGTCCGATGGCTACACCTTC.

The chain joins TRBV6-5 to TRBJ2-4; 7 bases agree with TRBD2. The CDR3 contains 15 residues. V trimming: 6 bases; J trimming: 0 bases; junction bases outside the gene matches: 5. Germline assignment: CDR1 MNHEY and CDR2 SVGAGI. CDR3 region: CASRKTGGAKNIQYF. The CDR3 coding sequence is TGTGCCAGCAGAAAAACGGGGGGAGCCAAAAACATTCAGTACTTC.

The CDR3 nucleotides read TGTGCCAGCAGCGGTAGGTTCTACGAGCAGTACTTC. Translated, it gives CASSGRFYEQYF. The chain links TRBV11-2 to TRBJ2-7; D ambiguous. There are 12 residues in the CDR3. Germline CDR1 is SGHAT and CDR2 is FQNNGV. The ends were cut back, 5 bases at V and 3 bases at J, with 8 bases in the middle.

The V call is TRBV30, the J call TRBJ2-7, with D tentatively TRBD1 (6 bases). This CDR3 has 13 amino acids. Germline V gives CDR1 GTSNPN, CDR2 SVGIG (reference sequence). Trimming shortened V by 5 bases and J by 0 bases, and 11 bases separated the two germline ends. CDR3 in amino acids: CAWEVGGSYEQYF. The DNA of the CDR3 is TGTGCCTGGGAAGTAGGGGGCTCCTACGAGCAGTACTTC.

The chain carries TRBV18 and TRBJ2-7; D may be TRBD2 (5 bases). V lost 10 bases, J lost 2 bases, and 15 bases lay in between. The CDR3 has 13 amino acids. Germline values: CDR1 KGHSH, CDR2 LQKENI. DNA for the CDR3: TGTGCCACCAAAGGTGGAGGCCCCTACGAGCAGTACTTC. This codes for CATKGGGPYEQYF.

This chain connects TRBV29-1 to TRBJ1-2, with TRBD1 matching over 9 bases. After removal of 6 bases from V and 7 bases from J, the junction contained 3 bases not matched to a gene. CDR1 and CDR2 (germline): SQVTM, ANQGSEA. The CDR3 spans 11 residues. Here the CDR3 DNA reads TGCAGCGTCGGGACAGGGTCTGGCTACACCTTC. Amino acids: CSVGTGSGYTF. The full variable domain, completed using reference TRBV29-1 and TRBJ1-2, is SAVISQKPSRDICQRGTSLTIQCQVDSQVTMMFWYRQQPGQSLTLIATANQGSEATYESGFVIDKFPISRPNLTFSTLTVSNMSPEDSSIYLCSVGTGSGYTFGSGTRLTVV.

CDR3 sequence (DNA): TGTGCCAGCAGCTTATTATCGCGTGACACAGATACGCAGTATTTT. This encodes CASSLLSRDTDTQYF. V gene TRBV11-3 combines with J gene TRBJ2-3; D is unclear. Germline V gene data show CDR1 as SGHNT and CDR2 as YENEEA. Trimming pared 2 bases from V and 2 bases from J, leaving 11 bases between. The CDR3 totals 15 residues.

The V call is TRBV10-2, the J call TRBJ2-7; TRBD2 aligns across 11 bases. Germline CDR1 WSHSY, CDR2 SAAADI. The length of the CDR3 is 14 residues. V shed 6 bases, J shed 7 bases, and the junction held 8 bases outside the gene matches. The CDR3 region is CASSVLAGEGEQYF. CDR3 coding DNA: TGCGCCAGCAGCGTACTAGCGGGGGAGGGGGAGCAGTACTTC.

The chain employs TRBV5-1 and TRBJ1-1, with a tentative D call TRBD1 (6 bases). V lost 3 bases and J 4 bases, leaving 13 bases between the germline ends. Germline V gene data show CDR1 as SGHRS and CDR2 as YFSETQ. This CDR3 comprises 14 residues. CDR3 DNA: TGCGCCAGCAGCTGGACAGCCTCAGGCACTGAAGCTTTCTTT. It is translated as CASSWTASGTEAFF.

Relative to its sample, this clone is medium-sized (0.01 to 0.1%). The chain is built from TRBV5-4 and TRBJ1-1, with D possibly TRBD1 on 6 matching bases. V was clipped by 5 bases and J by 3 bases, with 11 bases between them. Per the germline V gene, CDR1 is SGHNT and CDR2 is YYREEE (reference sequence). The CDR3 has 13 residues. The CDR3 here is CASRLGGDTEAFF. CDR3 sequence (DNA): TGTGCCAGCAGATTAGGGGGGGACACTGAAGCTTTCTTT.